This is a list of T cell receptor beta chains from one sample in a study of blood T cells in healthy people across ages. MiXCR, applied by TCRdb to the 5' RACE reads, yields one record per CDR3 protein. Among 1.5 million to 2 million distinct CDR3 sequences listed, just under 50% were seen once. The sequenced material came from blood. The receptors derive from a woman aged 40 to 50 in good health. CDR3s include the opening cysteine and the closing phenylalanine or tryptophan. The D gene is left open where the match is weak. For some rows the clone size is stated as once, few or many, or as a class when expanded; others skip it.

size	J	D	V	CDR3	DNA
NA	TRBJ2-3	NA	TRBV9	CASSVDTKSTDTQYF	TGTGCCAGCAGCGTGGACACTAAAAGCACAGATACGCAGTATTTT
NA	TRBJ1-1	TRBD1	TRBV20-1	CSARLQFTGVNTEAFF	TGCAGTGCTAGACTCCAATTCACAGGGGTGAACACTGAAGCTTTCTTT
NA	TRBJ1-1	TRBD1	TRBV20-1	CSARGGSVNTEAFF	TGCAGTGCGAGAGGGGGCAGTGTGAACACTGAAGCTTTCTTT
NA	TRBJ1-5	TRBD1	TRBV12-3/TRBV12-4	CASSPGQGLVNQPQHF	TGTGCCAGCAGCCCCGGACAGGGACTAGTCAATCAGCCCCAGCATTTT
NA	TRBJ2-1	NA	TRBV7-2	CASSSRGGGPANEQFF	TGTGCCAGCAGCTCGAGGGGTGGGGGGCCGGCCAATGAGCAGTTCTTC
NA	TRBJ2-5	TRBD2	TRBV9	CASSAPLAGGLFGTQYF	TGTGCCAGCAGCGCTCCACTAGCGGGGGGACTTTTTGGGACCCAGTACTTC
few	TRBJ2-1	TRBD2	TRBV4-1	CAVGRVAGGPNEQFF	TGCGCAGTCGGCCGAGTAGCGGGGGGGCCGAATGAGCAGTTCTTC
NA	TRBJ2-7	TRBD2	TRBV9	CASSVDSGTTSGETRYF	TGTGCCAGCAGCGTAGACTCGGGGACTACCTCGGGGGAGACCCGGTACTTC
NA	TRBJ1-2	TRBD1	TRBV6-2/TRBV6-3	CASSYSRTGFDGYTF	TGTGCCAGCAGTTACTCCCGGACAGGGTTCGATGGCTACACCTTC
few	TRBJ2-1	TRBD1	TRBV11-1	CASSLGRTGGRAYNEQFF	TGTGCCAGCAGCTTAGGGAGGACAGGGGGCCGGGCCTACAATGAGCAGTTCTTC
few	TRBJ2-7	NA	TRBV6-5	CASSYVGGEQYF	TGTGCCAGCAGTTACGTGGGTGGCGAGCAGTACTTC
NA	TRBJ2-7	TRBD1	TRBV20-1	CSAFITGAVAEQYF	TGCAGTGCCTTTATAACAGGGGCGGTCGCCGAGCAGTACTTC
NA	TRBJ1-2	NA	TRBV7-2	CASSLGNRTNYGYTF	TGTGCCAGCAGCTTGGGCAACAGGACTAACTATGGCTACACCTTC
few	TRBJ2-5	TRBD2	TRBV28	CASSPLRLAGGSQETQYF	TGTGCCAGCAGTCCACTACGGCTAGCGGGGGGTTCGCAAGAGACCCAGTACTTC
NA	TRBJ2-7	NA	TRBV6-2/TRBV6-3	CASSLHGSSGEQYF	TGTGCCAGCAGTCTACACGGATCGAGCGGCGAGCAGTACTTC
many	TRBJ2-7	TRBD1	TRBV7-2	CASSLDRGLYEQYF	TGTGCCAGCAGTTTGGACAGGGGGCTCTACGAGCAGTACTTC
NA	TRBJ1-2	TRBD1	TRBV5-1	CASSFGTGGLYGYTF	TGCGCCAGCAGCTTCGGAACAGGGGGCTTATATGGCTACACCTTC
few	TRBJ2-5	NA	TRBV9	CASSVAFYQETQYF	TGTGCCAGCAGCGTAGCTTTCTACCAAGAGACCCAGTACTTC
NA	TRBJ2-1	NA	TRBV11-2	CASSSSNLDEQFF	TGTGCCAGTAGCTCAAGCAATTTAGATGAGCAGTTCTTC
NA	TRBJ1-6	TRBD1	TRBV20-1	CSALRLRQGLGSPLHF	TGCAGTGCCTTACGCTTAAGACAGGGGCTTGGTTCACCCCTCCACTTT
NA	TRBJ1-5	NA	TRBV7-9	CASSLELGADQPQHF	TGTGCCAGCAGCTTAGAATTGGGGGCTGATCAGCCCCAGCATTTT
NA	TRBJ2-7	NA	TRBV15	CATSRGGLLYNEQYF	TGTGCCACCAGCAGAGGGGGCTTATTATACAATGAGCAGTACTTC
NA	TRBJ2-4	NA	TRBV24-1	CATSDTGYIQYF	TGTGCCACCAGTGACACAGGTTACATTCAGTACTTC
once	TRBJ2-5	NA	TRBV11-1	CAGTAGTILQETQYF	TGTGCCGGCACCGCTGGGACAATTCTCCAAGAGACCCAGTACTTC
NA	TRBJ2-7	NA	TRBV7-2	CASSSYTHYEQYF	TGTGCCAGCAGCTCCTACACGCACTACGAGCAGTACTTC
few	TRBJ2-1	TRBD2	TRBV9	CASSSRVRTSSNEQFF	TGTGCCAGCAGCTCGCGAGTCAGGACTAGCTCGAATGAGCAGTTCTTC
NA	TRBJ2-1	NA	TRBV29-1	CSVEEGAGEADEQFF	TGCAGCGTTGAAGAAGGGGCAGGGGAGGCGGACGAGCAGTTCTTC
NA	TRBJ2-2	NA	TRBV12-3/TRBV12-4	CASSPGQRSNTGELFF	TGTGCCAGCAGCCCGGGGCAGAGATCTAACACCGGGGAGCTGTTTTTT
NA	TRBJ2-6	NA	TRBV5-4	CASRFGGLGANVLTF	TGTGCCAGCAGGTTCGGGGGATTAGGGGCCAACGTCCTGACTTTC
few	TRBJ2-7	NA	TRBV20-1	CSARSMGYHEQYF	TGCAGTGCTAGATCTATGGGGTACCACGAGCAGTACTTC
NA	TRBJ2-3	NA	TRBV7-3	CASSLSPGPDTQYF	TGTGCCAGCAGCTTAAGCCCCGGGCCAGATACGCAGTATTTT
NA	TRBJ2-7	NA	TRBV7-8	CASSLSLASYEQYF	TGTGCCAGCAGCTTATCCCTAGCGTCCTACGAGCAGTACTTC
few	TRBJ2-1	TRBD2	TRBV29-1	CSVEPRLAGGRDREQFF	TGCAGCGTTGAACCCCGACTAGCGGGGGGGCGGGACCGTGAGCAGTTCTTC
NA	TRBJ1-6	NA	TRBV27	CASTADAYNSPLHF	TGTGCCAGCACCGCGGACGCCTATAATTCACCCCTCCACTTT
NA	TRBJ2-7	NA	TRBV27	CAGSTRDTDRSYEQYF	TGTGCCGGCAGCACCCGGGACACCGACCGCTCCTACGAGCAGTACTTC
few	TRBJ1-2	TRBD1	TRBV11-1	CASSFAGQGANGYTF	TGTGCCAGCAGCTTCGCCGGACAGGGGGCTAATGGCTACACCTTC
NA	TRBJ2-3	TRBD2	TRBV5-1	CASSLTSGGVADTQYF	TGCGCCAGCAGCCTAACTAGCGGGGGAGTCGCAGATACGCAGTATTTT
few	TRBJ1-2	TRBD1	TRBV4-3	CASSQAGQGTNYGYTF	TGCGCCAGCAGCCAGGCGGGACAGGGGACTAACTATGGCTACACCTTC
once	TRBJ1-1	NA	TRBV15	CATSRDSGLNTEAFF	TGTGCCACCAGCAGAGATTCAGGTTTGAACACTGAAGCTTTCTTT
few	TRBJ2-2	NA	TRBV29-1	CSVFVIGELFF	TGCAGCGTTTTTGTCATCGGGGAGCTGTTTTTT
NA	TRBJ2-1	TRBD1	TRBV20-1	CSAETGRNNEQFF	TGCAGTGCTGAGACAGGGCGGAACAATGAGCAGTTCTTC
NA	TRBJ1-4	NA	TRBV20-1	CSASGQVNEKLFF	TGCAGTGCCTCGGGGCAGGTGAATGAAAAACTGTTTTTT
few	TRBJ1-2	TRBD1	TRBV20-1	CSAAGQGGFGGYTF	TGCAGTGCTGCCGGACAGGGAGGGTTTGGTGGCTACACCTTC
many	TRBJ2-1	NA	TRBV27	CASSPAYNEQFF	TGTGCCAGCAGTCCCGCCTACAATGAGCAGTTCTTC
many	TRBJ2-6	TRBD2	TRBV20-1	CSARDIAGGSSGANVLTF	TGCAGTGCTAGAGATATAGCGGGGGGGAGCTCTGGGGCCAACGTCCTGACTTTC
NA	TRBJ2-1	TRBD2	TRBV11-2	CASSPLAGEFINEQFF	TGTGCCAGCAGCCCGTTAGCGGGGGAATTTATAAATGAGCAGTTCTTC
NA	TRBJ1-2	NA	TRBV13	CASSPSPREPNYGYTF	TGTGCCAGCAGCCCGTCCCCTAGGGAACCTAACTATGGCTACACCTTC
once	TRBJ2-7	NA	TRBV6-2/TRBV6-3	CTTGQSSEQYF	TGTACCACCGGACAGAGTAGCGAGCAGTACTTC
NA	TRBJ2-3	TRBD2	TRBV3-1	CASSPRSEREGDTQYF	TGTGCCAGCAGCCCTCGTTCCGAGCGGGAGGGAGATACGCAGTATTTT